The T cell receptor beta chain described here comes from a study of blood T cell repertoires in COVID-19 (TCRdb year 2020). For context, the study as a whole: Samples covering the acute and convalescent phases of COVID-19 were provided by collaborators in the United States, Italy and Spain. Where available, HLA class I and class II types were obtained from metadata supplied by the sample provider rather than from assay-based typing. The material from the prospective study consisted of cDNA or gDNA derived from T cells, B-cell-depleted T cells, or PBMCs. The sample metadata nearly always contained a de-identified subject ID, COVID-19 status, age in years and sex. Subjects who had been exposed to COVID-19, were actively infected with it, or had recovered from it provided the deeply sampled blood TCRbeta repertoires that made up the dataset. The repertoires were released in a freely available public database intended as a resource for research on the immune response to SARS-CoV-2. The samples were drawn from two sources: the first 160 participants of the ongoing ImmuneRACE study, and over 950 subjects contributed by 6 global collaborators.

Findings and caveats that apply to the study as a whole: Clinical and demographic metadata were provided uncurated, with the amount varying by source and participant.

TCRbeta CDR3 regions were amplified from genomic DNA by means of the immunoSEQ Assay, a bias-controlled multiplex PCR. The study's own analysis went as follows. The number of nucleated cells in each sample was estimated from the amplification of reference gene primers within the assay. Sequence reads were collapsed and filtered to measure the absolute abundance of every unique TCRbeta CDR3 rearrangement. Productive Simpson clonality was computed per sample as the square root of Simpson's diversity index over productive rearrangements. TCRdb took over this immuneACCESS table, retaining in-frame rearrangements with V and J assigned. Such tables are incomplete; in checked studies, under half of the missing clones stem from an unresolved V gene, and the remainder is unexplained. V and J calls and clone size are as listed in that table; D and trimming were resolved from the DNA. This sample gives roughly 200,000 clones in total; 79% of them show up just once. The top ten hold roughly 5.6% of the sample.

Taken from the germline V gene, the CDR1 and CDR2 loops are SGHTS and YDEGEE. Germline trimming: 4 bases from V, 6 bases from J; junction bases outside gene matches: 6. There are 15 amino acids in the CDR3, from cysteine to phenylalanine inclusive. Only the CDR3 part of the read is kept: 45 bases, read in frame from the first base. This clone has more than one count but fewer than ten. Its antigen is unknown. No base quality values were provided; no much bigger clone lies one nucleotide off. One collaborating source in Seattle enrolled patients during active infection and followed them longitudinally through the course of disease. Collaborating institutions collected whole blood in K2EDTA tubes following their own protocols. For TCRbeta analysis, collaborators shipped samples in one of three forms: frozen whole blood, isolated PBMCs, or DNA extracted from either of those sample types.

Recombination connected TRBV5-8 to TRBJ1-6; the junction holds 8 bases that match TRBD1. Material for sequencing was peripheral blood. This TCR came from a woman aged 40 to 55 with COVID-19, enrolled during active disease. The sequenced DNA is TGTGCCAGCAGCACCGGGACAGGCGGTAATTCACCCCTCCACTTT. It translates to CASSTGTGGNSPLHF.